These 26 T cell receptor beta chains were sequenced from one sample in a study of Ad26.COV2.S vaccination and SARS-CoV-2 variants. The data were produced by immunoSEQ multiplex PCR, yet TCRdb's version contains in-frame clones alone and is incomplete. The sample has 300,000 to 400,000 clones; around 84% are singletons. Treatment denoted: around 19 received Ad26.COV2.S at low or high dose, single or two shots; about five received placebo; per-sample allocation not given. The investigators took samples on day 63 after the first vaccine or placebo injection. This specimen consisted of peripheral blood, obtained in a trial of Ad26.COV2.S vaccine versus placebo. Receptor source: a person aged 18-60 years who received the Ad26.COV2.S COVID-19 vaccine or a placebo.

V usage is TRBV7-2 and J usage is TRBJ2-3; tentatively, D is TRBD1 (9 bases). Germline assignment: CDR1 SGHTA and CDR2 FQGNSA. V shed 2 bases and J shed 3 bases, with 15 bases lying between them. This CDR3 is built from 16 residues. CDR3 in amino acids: CASSLRGGTGTDTQYF. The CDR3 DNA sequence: TGTGCCAGCAGCTTACGGGGGGGGACAGGGACAGATACGCAGTATTTT.

The CDR3 DNA follows: TGTGCCAGCTCACAACAAACTAGCCACAATGAGCAGTTCTTC. It specifies CASSQQTSHNEQFF. This rearrangement joins TRBV18 to TRBJ2-1, with D perhaps TRBD2 (6 bases). Germline V gene lookup returns CDR1 KGHSH and CDR2 LQKENI. Trimming stripped 4 bases from V and 5 bases from J, with 12 bases between. The CDR3 runs 14 residues. Looking up the rest from reference TRBV18 and TRBJ2-1 gives the full variable domain: NAGVMQNPRHLVRRRGQEARLRCSPMKGHSHVYWYRQLPEEGLKFMVYLQKENIIDESGMPKERFSAEFPKEGPSILRIQQVVRGDSAAYFCASSQQTSHNEQFFGPGTRLTVL.

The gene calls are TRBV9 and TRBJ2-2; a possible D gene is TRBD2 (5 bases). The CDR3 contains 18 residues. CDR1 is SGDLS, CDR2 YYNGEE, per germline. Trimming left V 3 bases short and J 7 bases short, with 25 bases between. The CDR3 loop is CASSGGRSRETKHGELFF. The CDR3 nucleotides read TGTGCCAGCAGCGGCGGTAGATCCCGGGAAACTAAACACGGGGAGCTGTTTTTT. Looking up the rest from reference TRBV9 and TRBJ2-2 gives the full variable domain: DSGVTQTPKHLITATGQRVTLRCSPRSGDLSVYWYQQSLDQGLQFLIQYYNGEERAKGNILERFSAQQFPDLHSELNLSSLELGDSALYFCASSGGRSRETKHGELFFGEGSRLTVL.

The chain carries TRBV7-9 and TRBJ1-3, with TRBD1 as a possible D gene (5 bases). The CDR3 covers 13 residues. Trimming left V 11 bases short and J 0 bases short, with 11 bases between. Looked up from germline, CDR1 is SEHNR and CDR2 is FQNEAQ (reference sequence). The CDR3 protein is CAGGGGSGNTIYF. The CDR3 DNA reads TGTGCCGGAGGCGGGGGCTCTGGAAACACCATATATTTT. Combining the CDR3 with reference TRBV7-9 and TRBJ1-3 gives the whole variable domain DTGVSQNPRHKITKRGQNVTFRCDPISEHNRLYWYRQTLGQGPEFLTYFQNEAQLEKSRLLSDRFSAERPKGSFSTLEIQRTEQGDSAMYLCAGGGGSGNTIYFGEGSWLTVV.

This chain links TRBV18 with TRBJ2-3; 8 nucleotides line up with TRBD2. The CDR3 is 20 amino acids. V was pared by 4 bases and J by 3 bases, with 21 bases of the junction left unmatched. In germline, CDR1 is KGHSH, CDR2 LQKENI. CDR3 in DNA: TGTGCCAGCTCACTTTTGATGCAGGGACTAGTTAGTGGATCGACAGATACGCAGTATTTT. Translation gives CASSLLMQGLVSGSTDTQYF.

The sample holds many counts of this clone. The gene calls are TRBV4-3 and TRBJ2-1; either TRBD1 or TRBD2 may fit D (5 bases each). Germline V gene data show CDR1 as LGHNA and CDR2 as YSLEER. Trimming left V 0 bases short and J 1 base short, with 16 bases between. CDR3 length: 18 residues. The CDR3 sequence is CASSQDLGGDLSYNEQFF. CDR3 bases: TGCGCCAGCAGCCAAGATCTAGGTGGGGACCTTTCCTACAATGAGCAGTTCTTC.

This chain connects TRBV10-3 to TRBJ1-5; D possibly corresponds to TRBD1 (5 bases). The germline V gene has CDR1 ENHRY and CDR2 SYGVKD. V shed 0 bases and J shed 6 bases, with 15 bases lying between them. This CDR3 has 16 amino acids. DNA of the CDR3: TGTGCCATCAGTGAGTCCCCGTTGGGGGGGAGTCAGCCCCAGCATTTT. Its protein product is CAISESPLGGSQPQHF.

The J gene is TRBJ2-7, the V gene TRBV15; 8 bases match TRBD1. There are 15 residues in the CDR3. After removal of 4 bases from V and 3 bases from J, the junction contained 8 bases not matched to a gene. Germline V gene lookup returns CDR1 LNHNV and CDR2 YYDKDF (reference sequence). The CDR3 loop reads CATSTRQGFYYEQYF. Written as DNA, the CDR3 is TGTGCCACCAGCACCAGACAGGGGTTTTACTACGAGCAGTACTTC.

For the CDR3, the DNA is TGTGCCAGCAGTTTATGGCCTGGAGGGGGCGGGGAAGAGACCCAGTACTTC. This encodes CASSLWPGGGGEETQYF. The chain couples TRBV28 to TRBJ2-5; a possible D gene is TRBD1 (7 bases). Trimming stripped 0 bases from V and 3 bases from J, with 17 bases between. The CDR3 totals 17 residues. CDR1 is MDHEN and CDR2 is SYDVKM in the germline V gene.

The CDR3 DNA is TGTGCCAGCAGCTTGTGGGGGGAAACCGGGGAGCTGTTTTTT. Translated, it gives CASSLWGETGELFF. The rearrangement uses TRBV11-2 and TRBJ2-2; tentatively, D is TRBD2 (6 bases). The CDR3 totals 14 residues. Deletions cut 3 bases from V and 5 bases from J, with 10 bases between. CDR1 is SGHAT, CDR2 FQNNGV, per germline.

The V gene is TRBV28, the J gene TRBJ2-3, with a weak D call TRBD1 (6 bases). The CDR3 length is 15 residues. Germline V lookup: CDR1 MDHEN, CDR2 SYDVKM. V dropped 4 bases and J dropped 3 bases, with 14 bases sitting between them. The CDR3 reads CASSSRTDMTDTQYF. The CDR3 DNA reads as TGTGCCAGCAGTTCCCGGACAGATATGACAGATACGCAGTATTTT.

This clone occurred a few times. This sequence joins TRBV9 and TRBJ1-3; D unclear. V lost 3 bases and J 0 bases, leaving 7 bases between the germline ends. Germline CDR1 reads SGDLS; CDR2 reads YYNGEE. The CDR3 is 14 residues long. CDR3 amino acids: CASSDPPSGNTIYF. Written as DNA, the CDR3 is TGTGCCAGCAGCGACCCCCCCTCTGGAAACACCATATATTTT.

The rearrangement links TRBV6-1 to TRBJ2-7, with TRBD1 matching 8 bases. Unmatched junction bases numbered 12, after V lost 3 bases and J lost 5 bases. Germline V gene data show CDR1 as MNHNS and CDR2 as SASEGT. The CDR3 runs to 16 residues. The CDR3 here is CASSDLLQGVNDEQYF. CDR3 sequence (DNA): TGTGCCAGCAGTGATCTCCTACAGGGGGTAAACGACGAGCAGTACTTC.

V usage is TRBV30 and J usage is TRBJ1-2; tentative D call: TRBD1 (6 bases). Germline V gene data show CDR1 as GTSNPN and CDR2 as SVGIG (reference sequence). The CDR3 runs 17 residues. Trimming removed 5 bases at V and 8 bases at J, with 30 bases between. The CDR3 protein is CAWGGRDRFPPSRGYTF. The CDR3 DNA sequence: TGTGCCTGGGGGGGGCGAGACCGCTTCCCCCCTTCAAGAGGCTACACCTTC. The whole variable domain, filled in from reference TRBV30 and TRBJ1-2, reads SQTIHQWPATLVQPVGSPLSLECTVEGTSNPNLYWYRQAAGRGLQLLFYSVGIGQISSEVPQNLSASRPQDRQFILSSKKLLLSDSGFYLCAWGGRDRFPPSRGYTFGSGTRLTVV.

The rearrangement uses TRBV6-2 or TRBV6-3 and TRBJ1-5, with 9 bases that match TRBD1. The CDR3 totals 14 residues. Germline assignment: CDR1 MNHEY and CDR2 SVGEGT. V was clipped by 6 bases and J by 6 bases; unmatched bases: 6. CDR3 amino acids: CASSPGTGFQPQHF. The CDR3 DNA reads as TGTGCCAGCAGCCCCGGGACAGGGTTTCAGCCCCAGCATTTT.

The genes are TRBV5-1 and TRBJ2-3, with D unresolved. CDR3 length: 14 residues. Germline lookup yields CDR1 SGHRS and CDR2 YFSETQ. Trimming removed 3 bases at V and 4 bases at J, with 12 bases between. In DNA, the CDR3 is TGCGCCAGCAGCTCCCCCAGAGGTTCAGATACGCAGTATTTT. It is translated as CASSSPRGSDTQYF.

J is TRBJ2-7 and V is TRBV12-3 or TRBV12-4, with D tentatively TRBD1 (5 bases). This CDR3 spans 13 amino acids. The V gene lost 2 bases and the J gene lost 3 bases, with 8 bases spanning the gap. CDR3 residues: CASSLLGDYEQYF. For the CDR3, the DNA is TGTGCCAGCAGTTTATTAGGGGACTACGAGCAGTACTTC.

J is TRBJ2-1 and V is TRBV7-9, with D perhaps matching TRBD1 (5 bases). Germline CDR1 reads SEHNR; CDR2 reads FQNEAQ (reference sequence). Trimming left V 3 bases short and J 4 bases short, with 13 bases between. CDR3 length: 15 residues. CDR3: CASSFQGPTYNEQFF. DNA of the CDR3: TGTGCCAGCAGCTTTCAGGGCCCAACTTACAATGAGCAGTTCTTC.

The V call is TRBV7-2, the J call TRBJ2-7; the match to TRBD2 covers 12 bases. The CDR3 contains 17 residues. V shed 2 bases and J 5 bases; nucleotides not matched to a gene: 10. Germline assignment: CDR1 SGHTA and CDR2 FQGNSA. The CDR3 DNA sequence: TGTGCCAGCAGCTTACGAATGACTAGCGGGAGAGGTCACGAGCAGTACTTC. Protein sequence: CASSLRMTSGRGHEQYF.

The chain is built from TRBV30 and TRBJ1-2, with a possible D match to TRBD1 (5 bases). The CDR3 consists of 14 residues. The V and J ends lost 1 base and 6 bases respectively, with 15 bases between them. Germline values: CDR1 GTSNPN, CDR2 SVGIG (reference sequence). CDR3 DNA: TGTGCCTGGAGTGCCTACGTCGGGACGGATGGCTACACCTTC. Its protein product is CAWSAYVGTDGYTF.

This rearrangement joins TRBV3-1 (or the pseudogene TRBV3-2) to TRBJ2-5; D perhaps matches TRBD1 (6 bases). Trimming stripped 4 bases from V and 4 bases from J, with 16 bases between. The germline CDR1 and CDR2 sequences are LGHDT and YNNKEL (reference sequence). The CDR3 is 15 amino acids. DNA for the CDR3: TGTGCCAGCAGCCTCGGGGCAGGGGCGGGAGAGACCCAGTACTTC. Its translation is CASSLGAGAGETQYF.

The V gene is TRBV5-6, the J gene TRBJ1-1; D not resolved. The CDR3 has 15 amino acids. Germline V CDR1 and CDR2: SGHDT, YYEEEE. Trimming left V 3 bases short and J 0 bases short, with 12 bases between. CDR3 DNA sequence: TGTGCCAGCAGCTCCCGGAGACTCATGAACACTGAAGCTTTCTTT. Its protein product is CASSSRRLMNTEAFF.

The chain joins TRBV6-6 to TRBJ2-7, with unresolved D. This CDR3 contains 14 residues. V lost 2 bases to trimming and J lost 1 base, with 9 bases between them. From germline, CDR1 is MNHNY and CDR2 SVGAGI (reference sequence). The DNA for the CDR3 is TGTGCCAGCAGTTACGACGGATCTTCCTACGAGCAGTACTTC. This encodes CASSYDGSSYEQYF.

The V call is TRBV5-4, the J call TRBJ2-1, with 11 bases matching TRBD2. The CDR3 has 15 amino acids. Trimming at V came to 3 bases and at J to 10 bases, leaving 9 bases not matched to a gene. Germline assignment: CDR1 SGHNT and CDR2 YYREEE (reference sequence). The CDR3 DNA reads TGTGCCAGCAGCTCCCTAGCGGGAGGAAAGGGCGAGCAGTTCTTC. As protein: CASSSLAGGKGEQFF.

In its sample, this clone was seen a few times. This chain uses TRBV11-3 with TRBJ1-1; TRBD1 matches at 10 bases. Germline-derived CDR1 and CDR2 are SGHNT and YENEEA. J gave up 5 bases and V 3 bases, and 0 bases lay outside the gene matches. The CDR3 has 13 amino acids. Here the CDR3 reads CASSLGQGTEAFF. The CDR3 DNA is TGTGCCAGCAGCTTGGGACAGGGGACTGAAGCTTTCTTT.

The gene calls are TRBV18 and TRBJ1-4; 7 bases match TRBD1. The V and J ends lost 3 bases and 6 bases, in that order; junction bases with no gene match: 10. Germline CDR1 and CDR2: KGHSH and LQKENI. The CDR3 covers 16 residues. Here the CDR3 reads CASSPLSRGGDEKLFF. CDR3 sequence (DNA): TGTGCCAGCTCACCGCTTTCCAGGGGGGGTGATGAAAAACTGTTTTTT.